The rows below give T cell receptor beta chains drawn from one sample of a study of T-cell memory formation after mild COVID-19. TCRdb itself ran the 5' RACE reads through MiXCR, one entry per CDR3 protein. Of under 150,000 distinct CDR3 sequences listed, roughly 20% were seen once; the top ten hold roughly 37%. The sample taken for sequencing was PBMCs or a T cell subset sorted from them (not recorded which). All receptors derive from a man aged 18 to 35 who had mild COVID-19 (a few samples of this study predate the infection). Cell type and time point are not known. The CDR3 runs from the conserved cysteine through the conserved F or W. The order of the fields is clone size, V gene, D gene, J gene, CDR3 protein, CDR3 DNA. The D gene is left open where the match is weak. The size of a clone is reported for some rows only, either as once, few or many, or as a class for expanded clones.

>few|TRBV4-3|-|TRBJ1-1
CASSQGRVRENTEAFF
TGCGCCAGCAGCCAAGGCCGGGTCCGAGAGAACACTGAAGCTTTCTTT
>few|TRBV18|-|TRBJ2-2
CASSPPFGSEGTGELFF
TGTGCCAGCTCACCCCCGTTCGGGTCCGAAGGGACCGGGGAGCTGTTTTTT
>-|TRBV19|-|TRBJ2-7
CASSFGQIYEQYF
TGTGCCAGTAGTTTTGGACAGATCTACGAGCAGTACTTC
>-|TRBV6-2/TRBV6-3|-|TRBJ2-1
CASSYRTIINPNEQFF
TGTGCCAGCAGTTATCGGACTATAATTAACCCCAATGAGCAGTTCTTC
>-|TRBV4-1|-|TRBJ1-1
CASSQARGNTEAFF
TGCGCCAGCAGCCAAGCGCGAGGGAACACTGAAGCTTTCTTT
>-|TRBV7-9|-|TRBJ2-7
CASSLGPGRYEQYF
TGTGCCAGCAGCTTAGGCCCAGGGCGTTACGAGCAGTACTTC
>-|TRBV30|-|TRBJ1-6
CAWSVVEGTSPLHF
TGTGCCTGGAGTGTCGTCGAGGGGACATCACCCCTCCACTTT
>few|TRBV28|-|TRBJ2-3
CASSFQGAVTDTQYF
TGTGCCAGCAGTTTTCAGGGAGCGGTCACAGATACGCAGTATTTT
>few|TRBV28|-|TRBJ1-5
CASSSDTGKPQHF
TGTGCCAGCAGTTCGGACACGGGGAAGCCCCAGCATTTT
>-|TRBV9|-|TRBJ2-6
CASSVDPGQSSGANVLTF
TGTGCCAGCAGCGTAGACCCAGGACAGAGCTCTGGGGCCAACGTCCTGACTTTC
>few|TRBV20-1|-|TRBJ1-2
CSAREIVTNYGYTF
TGCAGTGCTAGAGAAATAGTTACCAATTATGGCTACACCTTC
>-|TRBV5-1|-|TRBJ2-3
CASSSRTFPDTQYF
TGCGCCAGCAGCTCCAGGACATTCCCAGATACGCAGTATTTT
>-|TRBV6-5|TRBD1|TRBJ2-7
CASSETDRVHEQYF
TGTGCCAGCAGCGAGACGGACAGGGTCCACGAGCAGTACTTC
>few|TRBV10-3|-|TRBJ2-3
CAISESSRENTDTQYF
TGTGCCATCAGTGAGTCCTCCCGGGAAAACACAGATACGCAGTATTTT
>many|TRBV20-1|TRBD1|TRBJ1-1
CSARDGETGDTEAFF
TGCAGTGCTAGAGATGGGGAAACAGGGGACACTGAAGCTTTCTTT
>-|TRBV6-5|-|TRBJ2-7
CASSYSWGTEEQYF
TGTGCCAGCAGTTACTCTTGGGGGACTGAAGAGCAGTACTTC
>-|TRBV5-1|TRBD2|TRBJ2-5
CASCRGTSGVPWETQYF
TGCGCCTCGTGCCGCGGGACTAGCGGGGTCCCATGGGAGACCCAGTACTTC
>few|TRBV9|-|TRBJ2-1
CASSVGNGEYNEQFF
TGTGCCAGCAGCGTAGGCAATGGGGAATACAATGAGCAGTTCTTC
>many|TRBV11-2|TRBD1|TRBJ2-3
CASSFPQKGQGVWTDTQYF
TGTGCCAGCAGCTTCCCCCAGAAGGGACAGGGGGTGTGGACAGATACGCAGTATTTT
>once|TRBV4-1|TRBD1|TRBJ1-1
CASSHPGTGMETEAFF
TGCGCCAGCAGCCACCCCGGGACAGGTATGGAAACTGAAGCTTTCTTT
>-|TRBV9|TRBD1|TRBJ2-7
CASSGGQDGYYEQYF
TGTGCCAGCAGCGGGGGACAGGATGGATACTACGAGCAGTACTTC
>few|TRBV7-2|-|TRBJ2-1
CASSPSAGASNEQFF
TGTGCCAGCAGTCCCTCCGCGGGGGCCTCAAATGAGCAGTTCTTC
>large|TRBV10-2|TRBD1|TRBJ2-7
CASMTGHSYEQYF
TGCGCCAGCATGACAGGGCACTCCTACGAGCAGTACTTC
>-|TRBV5-1|TRBD2|TRBJ2-2
CASSWNPGTSATTGELFF
TGCGCCAGCAGCTGGAACCCCGGGACTAGCGCTACCACCGGGGAGCTGTTTTTT
>-|TRBV7-8|TRBD2|TRBJ2-3
CASTISSGEFRAQYF
TGTGCCAGCACTATTTCCAGCGGGGAGTTCCGGGCGCAGTATTTT
>-|TRBV7-6|-|TRBJ1-1
CASSLEGGDGWTEAFF
TGTGCCAGCAGCTTAGAAGGTGGGGATGGATGGACTGAAGCTTTCTTT
>many|TRBV9|TRBD2|TRBJ2-3
CASSSGGNTQYF
TGTGCCAGCAGCTCGGGAGGGAATACGCAGTATTTT
>few|TRBV5-4|TRBD2|TRBJ2-3
CASSFSGGHTDTQYF
TGTGCCAGCAGCTTCAGCGGGGGGCACACAGATACGCAGTATTTT
>few|TRBV29-1|TRBD1|TRBJ1-2
CSVEGTGFYGYTF
TGCAGCGTTGAAGGGACAGGATTCTATGGCTACACCTTC
>-|TRBV4-1|-|TRBJ2-2
CASRVGGELFF
TGCGCCAGCAGGGTGGGGGGGGAGCTGTTTTTT
>-|TRBV29-1|-|TRBJ1-1
CSVLGDTEAFF
TGCAGCGTTTTGGGGGACACTGAAGCTTTCTTT
>few|TRBV14|TRBD1|TRBJ1-6
CASSQVGQDNSPLHF
TGTGCCAGCAGCCAAGTGGGACAGGATAATTCACCCCTCCACTTT
>-|TRBV10-3|-|TRBJ2-1
CAISSTGTDYNEQFF
TGTGCCATCAGTTCTACAGGGACGGACTACAATGAGCAGTTCTTC
>-|TRBV20-1|TRBD1|TRBJ1-5
CSARGTGGPRNQPQHF
TGCAGTGCTAGAGGGACAGGGGGACCTCGCAATCAGCCCCAGCATTTT
>-|TRBV6-4|-|TRBJ2-3
CASSERDRSTDTQYF
TGTGCCAGCAGTGAAAGAGACAGATCCACAGATACGCAGTATTTT